The clone carrying this TCR beta chain was counted between two and nine times. Its antigen is not known. These data come from a study of monozygotic twins with cystic fibrosis. Study-wide findings and caveats: The repertoire was suggested to be naive-dominated, clonality median approximately 0.009. J usage was most co-twin-similar in 8 of 16 pairs, V in 13. Monozygotic CF twins shared more identical nucleotide clonotypes than unrelated patients.

The protocol was immunoSEQ multiplex PCR, while the TCRdb copy is restricted to in-frame clones and leaves out a portion. The sample has 25,000 to 40,000 clones, roughly 96% seen once. The CDR3 consists of 14 residues. CDR1 MNHEY and CDR2 SVGAGI come from the germline V gene. V lost 7 bases and J lost 0, with 10 bases in between. This chain uses TRBV6-5 with TRBJ1-3; D is possibly TRBD1 (6 bases). The source material was blood. The receptor was isolated from a girl aged 2-15 years with cystic fibrosis. Here the CDR3 reads CASTLGGSGNTIYF. CDR3 nucleotides: TGTGCCAGCACCTTAGGGGGCTCTGGAAACACCATATATTTT.